These T cell receptor beta chains were read from a single sample in a study of blood T cells in healthy people across ages. TCRdb recomputed calls from the 5' RACE reads with MiXCR, one row per CDR3 protein. Altogether some 860,000 distinct CDR3 sequences are present, roughly three fifths being singletons, with the ten largest covering more than 25%. Material for sequencing was blood. Receptors originate from a man aged 35-49 years in good health. Both conserved end residues are part of each CDR3. The order of the fields is D gene, clone size, V gene, J gene, CDR3 DNA, CDR3 protein. D genes are given only for firm matches. Expanded clones are given a class, and other clones once, few, many or no size at all.

D: NA
size: NA
V: TRBV7-2
J: TRBJ2-3
DNA: TGTGCCAGCAGCTTAGGGCCGGGAGACGGAGATACGCAGTATTTT
CDR3: CASSLGPGDGDTQYF

D: TRBD2
size: NA
V: TRBV5-1
J: TRBJ2-1
DNA: TGCGCCAGCAGCCCAGAGGGCGGGAGAAGACAGTTCTTC
CDR3: CASSPEGGRRQFF

D: TRBD1
size: NA
V: TRBV18
J: TRBJ1-1
DNA: TGTGCCAGCTCACCCAAACAGGGGGCCAACACTGAAGCTTTCTTT
CDR3: CASSPKQGANTEAFF

D: NA
size: NA
V: TRBV29-1
J: TRBJ2-3
DNA: TGCAGCGTTGGCAGGGCGGGGGATACGCAGTATTTT
CDR3: CSVGRAGDTQYF

D: NA
size: few
V: TRBV7-9
J: TRBJ2-4
DNA: TGTGCCAGCAGCTCCCTACAGGGAAACATTCAGTACTTC
CDR3: CASSSLQGNIQYF

D: NA
size: many
V: TRBV3-1
J: TRBJ1-5
DNA: TGTGCCAGCAGCCAAGCTGGCCAGGATAATCAGCCCCAGCATTTT
CDR3: CASSQAGQDNQPQHF

D: TRBD1
size: once
V: TRBV18
J: TRBJ1-5
DNA: TGTGCCAGCTCCGAGGACAGGGTGAATCAGCCCCAGCATTTT
CDR3: CASSEDRVNQPQHF

D: NA
size: once
V: TRBV14
J: TRBJ2-3
DNA: TGTGCCAGCAGGCCCGATCAGTGGTCAGCAGATACGCAGTATTTT
CDR3: CASRPDQWSADTQYF

D: TRBD2
size: NA
V: TRBV5-1
J: TRBJ2-7
DNA: TGCGCCAGCAGCTTGGGACTAGCGGGAGTGGTTTCCTACGAGCAGTACTTC
CDR3: CASSLGLAGVVSYEQYF

D: NA
size: NA
V: TRBV3-1
J: TRBJ1-5
DNA: TGTGCCAGCAGCCTTGGGGTCGACAATCAGCCCCAGCATTTT
CDR3: CASSLGVDNQPQHF

D: NA
size: NA
V: TRBV7-2
J: TRBJ1-2
DNA: TGTGCCAGCAGCCCAGACCCCGACGGAGATCACTATGGCTACACCTTC
CDR3: CASSPDPDGDHYGYTF

D: NA
size: NA
V: TRBV20-1
J: TRBJ2-4
DNA: TGCAGTGCACCCGGGCCGCTACGTCCGTACTTC
CDR3: CSAPGPLRPYF

D: NA
size: NA
V: TRBV12-3/TRBV12-4
J: TRBJ2-1
DNA: TGTACCAGCAGTTCACAGGGTAGGGGAAGCAATGAGCAGTTCTTC
CDR3: CTSSSQGRGSNEQFF

D: NA
size: NA
V: TRBV20-1
J: TRBJ2-7
DNA: TGCAGTGCTAGGGACGGTCGAGCGGGCCGCTACGAGCAGTACTTC
CDR3: CSARDGRAGRYEQYF

D: NA
size: NA
V: TRBV4-3
J: TRBJ2-5
DNA: TGCGCCAGCAGCCAAGATTCCTCGGGATATTTAGGAGAGACCCAGTACTTC
CDR3: CASSQDSSGYLGETQYF

D: NA
size: NA
V: TRBV7-9
J: TRBJ1-2
DNA: TGTGCCAGCAGCGTTCACGGATCAGGGAACGCAAATGGCTACACCTTC
CDR3: CASSVHGSGNANGYTF

D: NA
size: few
V: TRBV28
J: TRBJ2-7
DNA: TGTGCCAGCAGTTTACCCCTTCCCGCAGGTTTGGGCGAGCAGTACTTC
CDR3: CASSLPLPAGLGEQYF